The 10 T cell receptor beta chains reported below all come from one sample, sequenced in a study of CD8 T cells in ankylosing spondylitis. TCRdb processed the 5' RACE reads anew with MiXCR; each CDR3 protein has one entry. The sample lists a few hundred thousand distinct CDR3 sequences; under 25% were seen once. Sample: blood, either unsorted or a sorted T cell fraction (not recorded which). The origin of the receptors is a female donor with ankylosing spondylitis or in good health (not recorded which).

The chain's CDR3 is CASSSPGLTSNEQFF. The CDR3 region has the DNA TGTGCCAGCAGCTCGCCGGGACTCACGTCCAATGAGCAGTTCTTC. The gene calls are TRBV11-2 and TRBJ2-1, with D possibly matching TRBD2 (6 bases). The CDR3 runs 15 residues. Germline V gives CDR1 SGHAT, CDR2 FQNNGV. The V and J ends lost 4 bases and 6 bases respectively, with 16 bases between them.

This clonotype appeared a few times. V gene TRBV12-3 or TRBV12-4 combines with J gene TRBJ2-1; 8 nucleotides agree with TRBD2. Unmatched junction bases numbered 5, after V lost 3 bases and J lost 4 bases. The CDR3 spans 15 residues. DNA for the CDR3: TGTGCCAGCAGTTTCACGGGGGGGGCATACAATGAGCAGTTCTTC. It translates to CASSFTGGAYNEQFF.

This clonotype was seen a handful of times. The V gene is TRBV6-5, the J gene TRBJ1-4; tentatively, D is TRBD1 (6 bases). Germline V gene sequence: CDR1 MNHEY, CDR2 SVGAGI. The length of the CDR3 is 15 residues. With 0 bases removed from V and 6 bases from J, the gap between germline ends came to 11 bases. CDR3 amino acids: CASSYSGGLDEKLFF. In DNA, the CDR3 is TGTGCCAGCAGTTACTCAGGGGGATTGGATGAAAAACTGTTTTTT.

This chain joins TRBV6-4 and TRBJ2-7, with 8 bases lining up with TRBD2. CDR3 length: 15 residues. J was trimmed by 3 bases and V by 0 bases; bases with no gene match: 4. Germline-derived CDR1 and CDR2 are MRHNA and SNTAGT. Here the CDR3 DNA reads TGTGCCAGCAGTGACTCGAGAAGCGGGAGCTACGAGCAGTACTTC. This encodes CASSDSRSGSYEQYF.

The chain employs TRBV19 and TRBJ2-5, with D maybe TRBD2 (5 bases). The germline gives CDR1 LNHDA, CDR2 SQIVND (reference sequence). V dropped 6 bases and J dropped 4 bases, with 12 bases sitting between them. The CDR3 totals 13 residues. The CDR3 bases are TGTGCCAGTAGCCGAAAGGGAGCAGAGACCCAGTACTTC. Translating gives CASSRKGAETQYF.

This sequence joins TRBV7-2 and TRBJ2-5; no firm D call. The CDR3 spans 13 residues. Germline CDR1 and CDR2: SGHTA and FQGNSA. The V end was cut by 4 bases, the J end by 0 bases, with 6 bases between. The CDR3 bases are TGTGCCAGCAGCTCCCTGAACCAAGAGACCCAGTACTTC. As protein: CASSSLNQETQYF. The complete variable domain, with remaining parts taken from reference TRBV7-2 and TRBJ2-5, reads GAGVSQSPSNKVTEKGKDVELRCDPISGHTALYWYRQSLGQGLEFLIYFQGNSAPDKSGLPSDRFSAERTGGSVSTLTIQRTQQEDSAVYLCASSSLNQETQYFGPGTRLLVL.

This clonotype was seen a few times. V is TRBV5-6 and J is TRBJ1-6, with D perhaps matching TRBD1 (6 bases). The CDR3 runs 14 residues. Trimming removed 0 bases from V and 10 bases from J, with 11 bases in between. Germline CDR1 is SGHDT and CDR2 is YYEEEE. This CDR3 is CASSLAPGESPLHF. The CDR3 nucleotides are TGTGCCAGCAGCTTGGCCCCAGGGGAATCACCCCTCCACTTT.

The chain uses TRBV27 and TRBJ1-2; a possible D gene is TRBD1 (5 bases). Trimming removed 5 bases from V and 8 bases from J, with 15 bases in between. Germline V gene data show CDR1 as MNHEY and CDR2 as SMNVEV (reference sequence). This CDR3 region has 13 residues. CDR3 protein: CASSPWGGSGYTF. CDR3 bases: TGTGCCAGCAGTCCCTGGGGGGGTTCGGGCTACACCTTC.

V is TRBV20-1 and J is TRBJ2-3; 12 bases are a match to TRBD2. The ends lost 6 bases at V and 6 bases at J; junction bases unmatched: 13. The CDR3 spans 16 residues. Germline V lookup: CDR1 DFQATT, CDR2 SNEGSKA (reference sequence). Written as DNA, the CDR3 is TGCAGTGCCCCCCGCAGGGCTAGCGGGAGGGCGGATACGCAGTATTTT. It specifies CSAPRRASGRADTQYF.

V is TRBV7-9 and J is TRBJ2-1; D gene unclear. Germline values: CDR1 SEHNR, CDR2 FQNEAQ (reference sequence). The CDR3 totals 14 residues. V was shortened by 2 bases and J by 10 bases, with 15 bases between the two germline ends. The CDR3 DNA reads as TGTGCCAGCAGCTTAATGCGGTGGCCCTACGAGCAGTTCTTC. Translation gives CASSLMRWPYEQFF.